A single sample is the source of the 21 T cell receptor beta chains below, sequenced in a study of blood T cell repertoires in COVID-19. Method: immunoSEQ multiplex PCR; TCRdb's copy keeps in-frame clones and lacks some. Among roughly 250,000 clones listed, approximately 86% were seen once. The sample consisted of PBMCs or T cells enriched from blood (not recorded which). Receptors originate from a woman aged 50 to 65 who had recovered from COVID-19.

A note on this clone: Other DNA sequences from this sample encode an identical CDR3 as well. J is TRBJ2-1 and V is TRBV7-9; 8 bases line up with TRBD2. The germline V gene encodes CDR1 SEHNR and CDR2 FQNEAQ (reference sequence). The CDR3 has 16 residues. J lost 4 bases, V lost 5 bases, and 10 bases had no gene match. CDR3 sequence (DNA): TGTGCCAGCAGCCCGACTAGCGCGAGCTCTTACAATGAGCAGTTCTTC. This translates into CASSPTSASSYNEQFF.

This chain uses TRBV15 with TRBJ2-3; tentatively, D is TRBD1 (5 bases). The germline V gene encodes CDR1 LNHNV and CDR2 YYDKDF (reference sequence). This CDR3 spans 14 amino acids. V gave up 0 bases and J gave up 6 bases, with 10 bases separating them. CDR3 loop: CATSRDRVSDTQYF. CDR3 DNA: TGTGCCACCAGCAGAGACAGGGTCTCGGATACGCAGTATTTT.

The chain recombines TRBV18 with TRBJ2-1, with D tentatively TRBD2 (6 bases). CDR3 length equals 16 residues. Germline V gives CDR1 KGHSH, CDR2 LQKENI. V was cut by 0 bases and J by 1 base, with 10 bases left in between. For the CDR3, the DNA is TGTGCCAGCTCACCACCAGGGACTCTTTCCTACAATGAGCAGTTCTTC. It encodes CASSPPGTLSYNEQFF.

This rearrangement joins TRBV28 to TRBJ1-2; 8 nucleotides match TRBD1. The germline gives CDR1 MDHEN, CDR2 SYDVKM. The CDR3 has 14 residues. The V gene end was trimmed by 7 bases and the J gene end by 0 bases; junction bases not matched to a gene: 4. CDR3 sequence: CASTPTGANYGYTF. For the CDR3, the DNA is TGTGCCAGCACCCCGACAGGGGCTAACTATGGCTACACCTTC.

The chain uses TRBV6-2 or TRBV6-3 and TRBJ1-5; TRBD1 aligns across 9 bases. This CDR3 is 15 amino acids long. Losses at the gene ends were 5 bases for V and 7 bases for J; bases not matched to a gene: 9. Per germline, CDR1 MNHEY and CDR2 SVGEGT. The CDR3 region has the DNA TGTGCCAGCAGTGACCTGGGACAGGGACAACAGCCCCAGCATTTT. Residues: CASSDLGQGQQPQHF.

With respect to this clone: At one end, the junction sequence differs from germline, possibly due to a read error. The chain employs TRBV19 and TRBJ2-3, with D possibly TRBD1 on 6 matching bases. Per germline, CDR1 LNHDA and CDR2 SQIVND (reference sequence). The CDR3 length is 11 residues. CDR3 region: CASSMGTSEFF. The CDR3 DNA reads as TGTGCCAGTAGTATGGGGACAAGTGAGTTTTTT.

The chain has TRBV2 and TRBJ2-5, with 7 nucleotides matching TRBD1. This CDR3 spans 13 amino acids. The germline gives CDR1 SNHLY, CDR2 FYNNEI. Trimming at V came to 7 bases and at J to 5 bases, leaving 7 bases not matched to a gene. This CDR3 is CASTGGILETQYF. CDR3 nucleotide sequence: TGTGCCAGCACAGGGGGTATTCTGGAGACCCAGTACTTC.

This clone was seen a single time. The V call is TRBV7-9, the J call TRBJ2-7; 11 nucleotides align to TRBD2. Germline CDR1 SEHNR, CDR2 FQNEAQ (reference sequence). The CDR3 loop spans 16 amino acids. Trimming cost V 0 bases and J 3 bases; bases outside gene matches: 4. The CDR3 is CASSLATSGRGYEQYF. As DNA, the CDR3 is TGTGCCAGCAGCTTAGCTACTAGCGGGAGAGGCTACGAGCAGTACTTC.

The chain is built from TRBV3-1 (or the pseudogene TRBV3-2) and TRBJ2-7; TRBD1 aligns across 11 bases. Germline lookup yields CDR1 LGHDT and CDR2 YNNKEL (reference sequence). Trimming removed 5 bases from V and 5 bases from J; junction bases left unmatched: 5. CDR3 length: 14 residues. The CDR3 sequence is CASSNGQGADEQYF. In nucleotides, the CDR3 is TGTGCCAGCAGCAACGGACAGGGGGCCGACGAGCAGTACTTC.

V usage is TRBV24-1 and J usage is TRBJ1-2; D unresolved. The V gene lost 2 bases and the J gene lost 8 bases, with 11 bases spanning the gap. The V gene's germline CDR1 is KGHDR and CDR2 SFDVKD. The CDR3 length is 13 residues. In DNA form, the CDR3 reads TGTGCCACCAGTGATTCTGCGGGAACGGGCTACACCTTC. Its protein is CATSDSAGTGYTF.

CDR3 amino acids: CASSYPPGQGSSEQYF. CDR3 in DNA: TGTGCCAGCAGTTACCCGCCGGGACAGGGGTCAAGCGAGCAGTACTTC. The chain has TRBV6-5 and TRBJ2-7, with 10 bases that match TRBD1. The CDR3 consists of 16 residues. V trimming: 2 bases; J trimming: 6 bases; junction bases outside the gene matches: 10. Germline loops: CDR1 MNHEY, CDR2 SVGAGI.

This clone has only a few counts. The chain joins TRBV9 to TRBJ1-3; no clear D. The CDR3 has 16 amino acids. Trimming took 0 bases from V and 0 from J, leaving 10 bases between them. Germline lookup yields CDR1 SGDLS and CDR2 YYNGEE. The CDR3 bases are TGTGCCAGCAGCGTAGCCCCCTTTCCCTCTGGAAACACCATATATTTT. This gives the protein CASSVAPFPSGNTIYF.

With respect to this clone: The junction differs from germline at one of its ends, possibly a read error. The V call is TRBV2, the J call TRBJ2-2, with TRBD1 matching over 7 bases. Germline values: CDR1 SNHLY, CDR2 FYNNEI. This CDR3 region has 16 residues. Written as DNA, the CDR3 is TGTGCCAGCAGTGTAAGGGGGCTCGGTAGCACCAGGGAGCTGTTTTTT. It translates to CASSVRGLGSTRELFF.

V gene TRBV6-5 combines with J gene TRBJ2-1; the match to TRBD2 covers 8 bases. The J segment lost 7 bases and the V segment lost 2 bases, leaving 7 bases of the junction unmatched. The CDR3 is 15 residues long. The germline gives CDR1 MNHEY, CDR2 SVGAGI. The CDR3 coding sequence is TGTGCCAGCAGTTACGGTACTAGCGGACTTAATGAGCAGTTCTTC. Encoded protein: CASSYGTSGLNEQFF.

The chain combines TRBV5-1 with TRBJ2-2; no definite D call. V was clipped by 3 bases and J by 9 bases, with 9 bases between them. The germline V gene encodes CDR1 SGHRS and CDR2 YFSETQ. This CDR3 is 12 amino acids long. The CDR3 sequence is CASSYQSRELFF. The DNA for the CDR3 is TGCGCCAGCAGCTATCAGTCCCGGGAGCTGTTTTTT.

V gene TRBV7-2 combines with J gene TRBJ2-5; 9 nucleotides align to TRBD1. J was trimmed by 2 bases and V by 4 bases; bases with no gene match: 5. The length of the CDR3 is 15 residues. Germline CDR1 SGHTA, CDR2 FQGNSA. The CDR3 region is CASSSTGGRQETQYF. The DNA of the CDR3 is TGTGCCAGCAGCTCTACAGGGGGCCGGCAAGAGACCCAGTACTTC.

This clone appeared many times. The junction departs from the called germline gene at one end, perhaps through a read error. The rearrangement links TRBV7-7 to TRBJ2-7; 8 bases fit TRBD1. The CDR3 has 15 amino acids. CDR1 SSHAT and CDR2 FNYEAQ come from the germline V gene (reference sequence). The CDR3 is CASSLGGTGSNEQYF. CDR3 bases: TGTGCTAGCAGCTTAGGTGGGACAGGCTCAAACGAGCAGTACTTC. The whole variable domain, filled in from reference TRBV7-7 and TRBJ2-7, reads GAGVSQSPRYKVTKRGQDVTLRCDPISSHATLYWYQQALGQGPEFLTYFNYEAQPDKSGLPSDRFSAERPEGSISTLTIQRTEQRDSAMYRCASSLGGTGSNEQYFGPGTRLTVT.

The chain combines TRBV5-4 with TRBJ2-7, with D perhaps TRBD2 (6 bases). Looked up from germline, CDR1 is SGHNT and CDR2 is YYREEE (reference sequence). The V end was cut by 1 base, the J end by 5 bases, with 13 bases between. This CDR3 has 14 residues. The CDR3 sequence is CASSLRLASDEQYF. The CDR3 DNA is TGTGCCAGCAGCTTGCGTTTGGCTAGCGACGAGCAGTACTTC.

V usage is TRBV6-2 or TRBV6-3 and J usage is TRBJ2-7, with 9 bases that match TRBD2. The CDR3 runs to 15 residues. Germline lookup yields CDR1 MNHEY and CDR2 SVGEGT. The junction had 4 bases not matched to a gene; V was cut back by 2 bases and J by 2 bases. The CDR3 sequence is CASSYPTSGAYEQYF. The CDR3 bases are TGTGCCAGCAGTTACCCGACTAGCGGAGCCTACGAGCAGTACTTC.

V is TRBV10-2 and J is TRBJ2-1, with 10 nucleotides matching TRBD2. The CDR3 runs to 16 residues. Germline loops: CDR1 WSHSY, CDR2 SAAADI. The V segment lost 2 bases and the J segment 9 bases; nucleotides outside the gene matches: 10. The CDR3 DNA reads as TGCGCCAGCAGTGAGCCCTCTAGCGGGAGTGGTAGTGAGCAGTTCTTC. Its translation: CASSEPSSGSGSEQFF.

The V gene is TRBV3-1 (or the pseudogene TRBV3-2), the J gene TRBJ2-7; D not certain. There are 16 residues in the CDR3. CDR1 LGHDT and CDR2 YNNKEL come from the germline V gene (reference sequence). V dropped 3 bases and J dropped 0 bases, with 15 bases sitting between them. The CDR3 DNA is TGTGCCAGCAGCCAGTTCAACCCATTGAGCTCCTACGAGCAGTACTTC. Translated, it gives CASSQFNPLSSYEQYF.